The clone carrying this T cell receptor beta chain came up many times. Relying on iRepertoire HTBI primers and Arm-PCR of CDR3 regions, the team built TCR beta libraries. TCRdb re-called the multiplex PCR reads with MiXCR, one entry per CDR3 protein. The sample includes around 500,000 distinct CDR3 sequences, roughly 13% seen only once; the top ten take roughly a tenth. Sample time point: newly diagnosed GD, antithyroid drugs for less than 3 months. RNA extracted from PBMCs served as the sequencing template. The germline V gene has CDR1 SGHTA and CDR2 FQGNSA. The length of the CDR3 is 18 residues. V shed 1 base, J shed 2 bases, and the junction held 11 bases outside the gene matches. This specimen comes from a study of regulatory T cells in long-lasting Graves disease. These data were likewise used in another study, on T cells in Graves' hyperthyroidism and ophthalmopathy.

Sequenced here: peripheral blood mononuclear cells (PBMCs), sampled at new diagnosis, from a patient treated with antithyroid drugs. The chain carries TRBV7-2 and TRBJ2-3; 8 nucleotides line up with TRBD2. The TCR sequence derives from a man aged 25-45 years with Graves disease. CDR3: CASSLVAGRETITDTQYF. The CDR3, as DNA: TGTGCCAGCAGCTTAGTTGCCGGGAGGGAAACAATCACAGATACGCAGTATTTT.